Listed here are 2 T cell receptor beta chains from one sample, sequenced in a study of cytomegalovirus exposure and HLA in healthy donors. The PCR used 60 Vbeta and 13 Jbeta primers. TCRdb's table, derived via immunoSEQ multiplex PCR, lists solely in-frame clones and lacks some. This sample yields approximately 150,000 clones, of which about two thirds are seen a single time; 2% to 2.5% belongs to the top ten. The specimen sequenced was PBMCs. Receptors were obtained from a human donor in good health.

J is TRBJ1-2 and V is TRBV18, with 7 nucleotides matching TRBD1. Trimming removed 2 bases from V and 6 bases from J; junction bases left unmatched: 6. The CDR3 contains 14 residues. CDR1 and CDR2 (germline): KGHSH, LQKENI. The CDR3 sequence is CASSPSWTGDGYTF. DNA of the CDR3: TGTGCCAGCTCACCAAGCTGGACAGGAGATGGCTACACCTTC.

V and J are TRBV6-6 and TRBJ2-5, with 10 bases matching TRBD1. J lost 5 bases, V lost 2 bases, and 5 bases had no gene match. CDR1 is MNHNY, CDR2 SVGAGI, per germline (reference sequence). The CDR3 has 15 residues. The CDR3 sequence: CASSYRDRGLETQYF. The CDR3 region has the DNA TGTGCCAGCAGTTACAGAGACAGGGGGCTCGAGACCCAGTACTTC.